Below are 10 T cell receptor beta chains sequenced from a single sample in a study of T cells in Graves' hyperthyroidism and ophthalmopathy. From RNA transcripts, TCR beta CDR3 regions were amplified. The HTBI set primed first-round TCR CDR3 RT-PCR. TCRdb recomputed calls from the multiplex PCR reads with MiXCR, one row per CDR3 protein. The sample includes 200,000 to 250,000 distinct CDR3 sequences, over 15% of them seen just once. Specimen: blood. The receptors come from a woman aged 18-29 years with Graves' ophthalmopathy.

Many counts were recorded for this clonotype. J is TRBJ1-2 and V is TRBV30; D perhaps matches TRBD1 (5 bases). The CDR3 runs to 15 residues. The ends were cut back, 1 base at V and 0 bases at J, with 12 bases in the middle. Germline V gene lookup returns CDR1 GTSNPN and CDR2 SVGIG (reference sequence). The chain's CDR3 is CAWSGGTVTNYGYTF. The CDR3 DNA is TGTGCCTGGAGTGGAGGGACGGTGACTAACTATGGCTACACCTTC. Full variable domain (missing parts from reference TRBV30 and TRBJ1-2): SQTIHQWPATLVQPVGSPLSLECTVEGTSNPNLYWYRQAAGRGLQLLFYSVGIGQISSEVPQNLSASRPQDRQFILSSKKLLLSDSGFYLCAWSGGTVTNYGYTFGSGTRLTVV.

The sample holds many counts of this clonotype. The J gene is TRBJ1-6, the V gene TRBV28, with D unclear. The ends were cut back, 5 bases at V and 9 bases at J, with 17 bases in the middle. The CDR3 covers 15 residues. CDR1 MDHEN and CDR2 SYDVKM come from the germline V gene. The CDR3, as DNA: TGTGCCAGCAGTCGGACCCTCCAAGGTGGTTCACCCCTCCACTTT. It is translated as CASSRTLQGGSPLHF. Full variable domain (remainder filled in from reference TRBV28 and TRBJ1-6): DVKVTQSSRYLVKRTGEKVFLECVQDMDHENMFWYRQDPGLGLRLIYFSYDVKMKEKGDIPEGYSVSREKKERFSLILESASTNQTSMYLCASSRTLQGGSPLHFGNGTRLTVT.

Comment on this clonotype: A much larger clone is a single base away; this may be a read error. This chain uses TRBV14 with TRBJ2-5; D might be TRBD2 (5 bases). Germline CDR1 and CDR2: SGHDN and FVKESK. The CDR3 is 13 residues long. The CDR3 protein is CASSQGRKETLYF. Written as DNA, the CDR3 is TGTGCCAGCAGCCAAGGGAGGAAAGAGACCCTGTACTTC.

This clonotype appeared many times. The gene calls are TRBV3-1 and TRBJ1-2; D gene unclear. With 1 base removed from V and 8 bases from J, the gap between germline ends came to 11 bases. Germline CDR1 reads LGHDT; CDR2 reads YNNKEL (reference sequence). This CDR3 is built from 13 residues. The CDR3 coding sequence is TGTGCCAGCAGCCAAGCCCCTGTACTCGGCTACACCTTC. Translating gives CASSQAPVLGYTF.

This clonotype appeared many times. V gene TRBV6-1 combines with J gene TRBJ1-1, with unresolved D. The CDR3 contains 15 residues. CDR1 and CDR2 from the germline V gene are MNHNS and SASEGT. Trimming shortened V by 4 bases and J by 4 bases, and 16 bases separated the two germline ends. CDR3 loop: CASSGPTPEGTEAFF. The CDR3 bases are TGTGCCAGCAGTGGACCGACACCCGAAGGCACTGAAGCTTTCTTT.

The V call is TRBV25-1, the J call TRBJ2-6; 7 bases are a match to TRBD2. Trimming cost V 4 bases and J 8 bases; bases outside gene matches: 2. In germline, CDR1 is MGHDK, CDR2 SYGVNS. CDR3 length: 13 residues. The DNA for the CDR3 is TGTGCCAGCAGTGGGGGGGGTACCAACGTCCTGACTTTC. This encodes CASSGGGTNVLTF.

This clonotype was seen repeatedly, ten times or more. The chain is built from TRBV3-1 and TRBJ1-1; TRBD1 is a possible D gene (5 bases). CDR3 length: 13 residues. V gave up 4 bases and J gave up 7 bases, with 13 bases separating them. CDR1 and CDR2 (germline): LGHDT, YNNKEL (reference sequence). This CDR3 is CASSRKKGIEAFF. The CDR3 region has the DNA TGTGCCAGCAGCCGGAAAAAGGGGATTGAAGCTTTCTTT.

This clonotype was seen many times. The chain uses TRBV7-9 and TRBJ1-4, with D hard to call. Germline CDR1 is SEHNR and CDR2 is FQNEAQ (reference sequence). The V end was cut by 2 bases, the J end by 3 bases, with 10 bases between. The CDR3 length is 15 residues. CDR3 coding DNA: TGTGCCAGCAGCTTAATAATTGGGGCTAATGAAAAACTGTTTTTT. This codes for CASSLIIGANEKLFF.

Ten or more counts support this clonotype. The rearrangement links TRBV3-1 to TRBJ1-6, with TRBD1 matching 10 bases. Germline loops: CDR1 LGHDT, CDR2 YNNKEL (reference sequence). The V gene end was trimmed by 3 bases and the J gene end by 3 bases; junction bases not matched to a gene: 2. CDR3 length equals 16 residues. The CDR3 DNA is TGTGCCAGCAGCCAGGGACAGGGGATCTATAATTCACCCCTCCACTTT. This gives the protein CASSQGQGIYNSPLHF.

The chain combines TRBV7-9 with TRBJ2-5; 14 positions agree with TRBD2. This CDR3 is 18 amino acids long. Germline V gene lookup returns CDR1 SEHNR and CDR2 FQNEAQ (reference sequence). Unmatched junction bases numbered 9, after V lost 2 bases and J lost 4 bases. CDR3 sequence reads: CASSLTPGLAGAGETQYF. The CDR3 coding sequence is TGTGCCAGCAGCTTAACACCGGGACTAGCGGGGGCCGGAGAGACCCAGTACTTC.